This T cell receptor beta chain is drawn from a study of T cells expressing NK-cell markers. Study information: There were seven HCMV-seropositive donors and one seronegative donor among the eight sequenced.

The authors generated TCR beta cDNA through 5'RACE template switching with UMIs. Each CDR3 protein gets one entry in TCRdb, which reprocessed the 5' RACE reads and gives no DNA. This sample carries around 550,000 distinct CDR3 sequences, with around 4% going to the ten biggest clones. The germline CDR1 and CDR2 sequences are SGHAT and FQNNGV. The CDR3 runs to 17 residues. The sequencing input was blood T cells: a sorted CD56 or NKG2C T cell subset, CD4+ or CD8+ T cells, or bulk PBMC T cells (not recorded which). The receptor's source is a man younger than 35 in good health. V gene TRBV11-2 combines with J gene TRBJ2-7; TCRdb designates TRBD1, a call that cannot be tested without DNA. The CDR3 loop is CASSLDRQGRGPYEQYF.